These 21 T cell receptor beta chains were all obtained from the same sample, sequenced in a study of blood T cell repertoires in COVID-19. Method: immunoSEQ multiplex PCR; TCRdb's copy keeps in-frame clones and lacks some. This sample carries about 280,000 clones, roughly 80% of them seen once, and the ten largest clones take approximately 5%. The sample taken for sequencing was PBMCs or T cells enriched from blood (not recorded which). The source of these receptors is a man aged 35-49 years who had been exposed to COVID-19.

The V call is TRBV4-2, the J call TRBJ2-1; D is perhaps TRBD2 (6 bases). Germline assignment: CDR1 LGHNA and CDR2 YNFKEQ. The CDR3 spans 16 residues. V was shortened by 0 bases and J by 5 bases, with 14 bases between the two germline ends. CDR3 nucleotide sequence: TGTGCCAGCAGCCAAGATGCGACTAGAGGTAACAATGAGCAGTTCTTC. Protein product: CASSQDATRGNNEQFF.

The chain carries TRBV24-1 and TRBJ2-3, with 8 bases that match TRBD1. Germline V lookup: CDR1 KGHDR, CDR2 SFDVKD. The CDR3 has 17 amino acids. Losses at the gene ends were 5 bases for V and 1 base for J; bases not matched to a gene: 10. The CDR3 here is CATSASIGQGGTDTQYF. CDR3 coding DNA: TGTGCCACCAGTGCGTCCATTGGACAGGGTGGCACAGATACGCAGTATTTT.

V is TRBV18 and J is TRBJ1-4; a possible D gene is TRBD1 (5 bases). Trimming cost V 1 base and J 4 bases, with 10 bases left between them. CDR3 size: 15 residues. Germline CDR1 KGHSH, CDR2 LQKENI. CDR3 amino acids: CASSPRSGGNEKLFF. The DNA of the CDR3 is TGTGCCAGCTCACCACGCTCCGGGGGTAATGAAAAACTGTTTTTT. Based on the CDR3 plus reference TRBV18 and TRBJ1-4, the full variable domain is NAGVMQNPRHLVRRRGQEARLRCSPMKGHSHVYWYRQLPEEGLKFMVYLQKENIIDESGMPKERFSAEFPKEGPSILRIQQVVRGDSAAYFCASSPRSGGNEKLFFGSGTQLSVL.

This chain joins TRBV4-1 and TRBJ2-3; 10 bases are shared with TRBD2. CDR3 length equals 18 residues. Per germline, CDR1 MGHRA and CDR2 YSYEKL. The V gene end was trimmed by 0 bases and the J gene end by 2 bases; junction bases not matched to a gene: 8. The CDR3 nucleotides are TGCGCCAGCAGCCAAGAAGTAATAGCGGGAGGCCTCACAGATACGCAGTATTTT. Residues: CASSQEVIAGGLTDTQYF.

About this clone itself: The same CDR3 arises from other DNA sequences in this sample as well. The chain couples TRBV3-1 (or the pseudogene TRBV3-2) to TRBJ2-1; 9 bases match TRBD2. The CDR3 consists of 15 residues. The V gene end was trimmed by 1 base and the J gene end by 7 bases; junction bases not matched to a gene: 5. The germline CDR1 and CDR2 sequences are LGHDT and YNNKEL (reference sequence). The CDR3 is CASSQVLLAGNEQFF. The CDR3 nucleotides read TGTGCCAGCAGCCAAGTCCTTCTAGCGGGAAATGAGCAGTTCTTC.

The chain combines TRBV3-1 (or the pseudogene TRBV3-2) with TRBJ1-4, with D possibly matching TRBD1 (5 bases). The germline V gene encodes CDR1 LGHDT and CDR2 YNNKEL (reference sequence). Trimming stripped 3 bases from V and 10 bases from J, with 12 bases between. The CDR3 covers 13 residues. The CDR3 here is CASSHPFGGKLFF. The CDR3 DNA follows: TGTGCCAGCAGCCACCCATTCGGGGGAAAACTGTTTTTT.

CDR3 sequence: CASSENFGQPQHF. In nucleotides, the CDR3 is TGTGCCAGCAGTGAAAATTTCGGGCAGCCCCAGCATTTT. The V call is TRBV25-1, the J call TRBJ1-5, with D unclear. Germline V gives CDR1 MGHDK, CDR2 SYGVNS. V was clipped by 2 bases and J by 7 bases, with 9 bases between them. CDR3 length equals 13 residues.

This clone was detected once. CDR3 region: CASSSRLDTQYF. The DNA of the CDR3 is TGTGCCAGCAGTTCCAGACTCGATACGCAGTATTTT. This rearrangement joins TRBV12-3 or TRBV12-4 to TRBJ2-3, with D unresolved. The CDR3 runs 12 residues. Trimming stripped 4 bases from V and 6 bases from J, with 8 bases between.

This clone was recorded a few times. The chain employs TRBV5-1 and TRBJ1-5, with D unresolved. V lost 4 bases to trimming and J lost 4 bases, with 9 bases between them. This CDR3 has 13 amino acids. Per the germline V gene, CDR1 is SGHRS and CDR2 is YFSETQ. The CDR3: CASSPSGNQPQHF. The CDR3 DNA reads TGCGCCAGCAGCCCTAGTGGTAATCAGCCCCAGCATTTT.

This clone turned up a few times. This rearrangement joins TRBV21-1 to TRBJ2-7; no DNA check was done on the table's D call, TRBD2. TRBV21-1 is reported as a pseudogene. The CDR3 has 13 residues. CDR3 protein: CARNSCEGYEQYF. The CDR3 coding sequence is TGTGCCAGAAATAGCTGCGAGGGCTACGAGCAGTACTTC.

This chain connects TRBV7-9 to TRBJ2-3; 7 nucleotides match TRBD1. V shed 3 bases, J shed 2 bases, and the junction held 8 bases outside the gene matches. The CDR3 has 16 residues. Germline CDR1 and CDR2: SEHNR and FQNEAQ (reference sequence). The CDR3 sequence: CASSFLGQTNTDTQYF. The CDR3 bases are TGTGCCAGCAGCTTTTTGGGACAGACAAACACAGATACGCAGTATTTT.

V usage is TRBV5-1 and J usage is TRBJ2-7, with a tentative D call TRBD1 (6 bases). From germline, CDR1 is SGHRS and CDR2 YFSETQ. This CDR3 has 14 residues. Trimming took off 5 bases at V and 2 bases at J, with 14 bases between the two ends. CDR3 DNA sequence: TGCGCCAGCAGTCTCGGGGCAGGGGCCTACGAGCAGTACTTC. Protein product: CASSLGAGAYEQYF. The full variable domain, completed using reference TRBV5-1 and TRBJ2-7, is KAGVTQTPRYLIKTRGQQVTLSCSPISGHRSVSWYQQTPGQGLQFLFEYFSETQRNKGNFPGRFSGRQFSNSRSEMNVSTLELGDSALYLCASSLGAGAYEQYFGPGTRLTVT.

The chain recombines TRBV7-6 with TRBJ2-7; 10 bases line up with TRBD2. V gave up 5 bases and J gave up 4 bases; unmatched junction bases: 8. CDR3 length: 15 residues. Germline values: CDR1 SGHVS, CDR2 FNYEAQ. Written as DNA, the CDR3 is TGTGCCAGCAGCACACGTGGGACTAGCGATTACGAGCAGTACTTC. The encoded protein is CASSTRGTSDYEQYF.

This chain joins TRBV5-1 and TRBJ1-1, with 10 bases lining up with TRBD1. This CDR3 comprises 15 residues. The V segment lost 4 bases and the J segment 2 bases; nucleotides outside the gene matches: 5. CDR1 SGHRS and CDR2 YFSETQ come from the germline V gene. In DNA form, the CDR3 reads TGCGCCAGCAGCACCGACAGGGGGCGCAACACTGAAGCTTTCTTT. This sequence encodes CASSTDRGRNTEAFF.

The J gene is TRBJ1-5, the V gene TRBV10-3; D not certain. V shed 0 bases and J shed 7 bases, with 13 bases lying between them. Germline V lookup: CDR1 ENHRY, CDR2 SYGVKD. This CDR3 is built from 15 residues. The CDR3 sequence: CAISESGRSLQPQHF. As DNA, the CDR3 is TGTGCCATCAGTGAGTCGGGCAGGTCGCTCCAGCCCCAGCATTTT.

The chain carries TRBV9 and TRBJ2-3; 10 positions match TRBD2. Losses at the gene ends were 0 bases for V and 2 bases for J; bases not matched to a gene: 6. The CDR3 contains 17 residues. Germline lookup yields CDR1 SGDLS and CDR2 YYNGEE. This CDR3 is CASSVGTSGRSTDTQYF. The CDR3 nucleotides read TGTGCCAGCAGCGTAGGGACTAGCGGCCGATCCACAGATACGCAGTATTTT.

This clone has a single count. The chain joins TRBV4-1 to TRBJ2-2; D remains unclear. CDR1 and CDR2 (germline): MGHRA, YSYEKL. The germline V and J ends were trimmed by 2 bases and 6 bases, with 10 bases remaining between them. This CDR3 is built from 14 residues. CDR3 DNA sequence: TGCGCCAGCAGCCAAATTCGAGGAGCCGGGGAGCTGTTTTTT. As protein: CASSQIRGAGELFF.

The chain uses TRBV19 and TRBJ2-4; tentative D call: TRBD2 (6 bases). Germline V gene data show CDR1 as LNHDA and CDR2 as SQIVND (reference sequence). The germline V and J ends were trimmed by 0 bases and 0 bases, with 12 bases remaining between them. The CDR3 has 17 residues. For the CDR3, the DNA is TGTGCCAGTAGTATAGACTCTACGGGACTAGCCAAAAACATTCAGTACTTC. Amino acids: CASSIDSTGLAKNIQYF.

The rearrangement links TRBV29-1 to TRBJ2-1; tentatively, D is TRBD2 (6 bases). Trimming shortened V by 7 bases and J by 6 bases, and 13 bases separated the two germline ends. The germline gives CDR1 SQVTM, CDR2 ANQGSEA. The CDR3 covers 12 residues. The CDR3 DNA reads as TGCAGCGCTAAGGAGGGCGGCAATGAGCAGTTCTTC. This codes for CSAKEGGNEQFF.

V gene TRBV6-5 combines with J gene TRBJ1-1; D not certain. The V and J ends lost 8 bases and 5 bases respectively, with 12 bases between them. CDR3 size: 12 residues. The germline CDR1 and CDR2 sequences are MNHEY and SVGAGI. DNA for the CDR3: TGTGCCAGCCGCGGGAGTAATACTGAAGCTTTCTTT. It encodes CASRGSNTEAFF.

The DNA for the CDR3 is TGTGCTAGCGCGCCCACCCGGGACTACAATGAGCAGTTCTTC. This gives the protein CASAPTRDYNEQFF. The rearrangement links TRBV7-7 to TRBJ2-1; weak D call: TRBD2 (5 bases). CDR1 SSHAT and CDR2 FNYEAQ come from the germline V gene (reference sequence). CDR3 size: 14 residues.